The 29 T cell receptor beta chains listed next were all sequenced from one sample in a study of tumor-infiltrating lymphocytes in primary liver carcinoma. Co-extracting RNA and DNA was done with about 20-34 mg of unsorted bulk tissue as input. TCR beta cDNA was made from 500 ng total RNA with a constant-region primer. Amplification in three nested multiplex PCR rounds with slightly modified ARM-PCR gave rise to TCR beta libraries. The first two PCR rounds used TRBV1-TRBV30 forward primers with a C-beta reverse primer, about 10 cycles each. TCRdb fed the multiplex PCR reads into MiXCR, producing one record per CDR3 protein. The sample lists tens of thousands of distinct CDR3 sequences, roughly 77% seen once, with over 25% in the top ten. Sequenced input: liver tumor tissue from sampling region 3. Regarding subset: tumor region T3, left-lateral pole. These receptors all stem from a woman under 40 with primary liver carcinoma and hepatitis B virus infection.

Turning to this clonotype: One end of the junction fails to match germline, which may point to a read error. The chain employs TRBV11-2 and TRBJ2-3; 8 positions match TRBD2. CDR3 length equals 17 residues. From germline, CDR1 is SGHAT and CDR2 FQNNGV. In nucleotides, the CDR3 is TGTGCCAGCAGCCATCAAGGGAGCGGGAGCCTCTCAGATACGCAGTATTTC. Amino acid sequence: CASSHQGSGSLSDTQYF.

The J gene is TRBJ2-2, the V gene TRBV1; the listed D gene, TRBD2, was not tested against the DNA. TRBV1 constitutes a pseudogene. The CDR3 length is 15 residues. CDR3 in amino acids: CTSSQASARTPGSCF. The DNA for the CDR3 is TGCACCAGCAGCCAGGCTAGCGCCAGAACACCGGGGAGCTGTTTT.

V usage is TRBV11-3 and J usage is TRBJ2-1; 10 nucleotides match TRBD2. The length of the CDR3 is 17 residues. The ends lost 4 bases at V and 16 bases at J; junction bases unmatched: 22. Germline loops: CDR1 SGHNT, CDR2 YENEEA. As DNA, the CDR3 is TGTGCCAGCAGCTCGGGACAAGCGGGAGGGGTCACTCCTGAACAATTCTTC. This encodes CASSSGQAGGVTPEQFF.

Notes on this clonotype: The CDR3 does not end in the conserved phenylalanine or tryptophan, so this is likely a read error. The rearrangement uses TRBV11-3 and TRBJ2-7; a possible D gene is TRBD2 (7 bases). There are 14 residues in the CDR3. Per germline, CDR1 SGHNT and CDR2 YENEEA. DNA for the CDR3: TGTGCCAGCAGCGTGGGGGGGCCCTCCTACGATCAGTACCTC. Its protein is CASSVGGPSYDQYL.

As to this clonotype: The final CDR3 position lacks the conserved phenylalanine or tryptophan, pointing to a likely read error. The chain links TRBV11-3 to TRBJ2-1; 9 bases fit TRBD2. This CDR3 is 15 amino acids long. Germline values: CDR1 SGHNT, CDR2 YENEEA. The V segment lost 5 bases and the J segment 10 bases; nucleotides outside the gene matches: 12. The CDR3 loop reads CASSRLAAGGYEQFS. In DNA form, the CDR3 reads TGTGCCAGCAGCCGACTAGCGGCGGGGGGGTACGAGCAGTTCTCC.

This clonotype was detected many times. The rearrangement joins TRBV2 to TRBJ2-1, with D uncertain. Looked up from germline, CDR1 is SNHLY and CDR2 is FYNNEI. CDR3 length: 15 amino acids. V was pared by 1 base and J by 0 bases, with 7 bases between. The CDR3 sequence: CASSEELSSYNEQFF. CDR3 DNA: TGTGCCAGCAGTGAAGAACTCAGCTCCTACAATGAGCAGTTCTTC.

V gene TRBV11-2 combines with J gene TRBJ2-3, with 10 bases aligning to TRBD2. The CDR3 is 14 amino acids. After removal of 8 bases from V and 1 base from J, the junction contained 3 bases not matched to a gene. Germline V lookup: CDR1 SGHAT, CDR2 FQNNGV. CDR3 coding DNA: TGTGCCAGCCCAGGGACTAGCGGCACAGATACGCAGTATTTT. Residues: CASPGTSGTDTQYF.

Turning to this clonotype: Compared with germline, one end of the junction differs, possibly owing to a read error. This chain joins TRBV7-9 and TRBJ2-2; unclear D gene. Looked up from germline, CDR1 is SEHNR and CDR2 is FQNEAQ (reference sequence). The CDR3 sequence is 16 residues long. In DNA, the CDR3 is TGTGCCAGCAGCTTAGTAGCTAGGGTCTACACAGGGGAGCTGTTTTTT. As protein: CASSLVARVYTGELFF.

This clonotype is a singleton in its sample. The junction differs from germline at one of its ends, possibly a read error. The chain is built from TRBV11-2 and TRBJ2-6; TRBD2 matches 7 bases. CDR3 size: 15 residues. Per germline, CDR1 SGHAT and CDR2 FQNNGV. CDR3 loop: CASGLGRAGANVLTF. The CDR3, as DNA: TGTGCCAGCGGCTTAGGGAGGGCAGGGGCCAACGTCCTGACTTTC.

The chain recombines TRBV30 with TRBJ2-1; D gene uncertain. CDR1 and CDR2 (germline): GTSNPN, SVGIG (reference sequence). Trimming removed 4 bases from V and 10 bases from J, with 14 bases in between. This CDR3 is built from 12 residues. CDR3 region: CAWNDFYDEQFF. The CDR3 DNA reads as TGTGCCTGGAACGACTTCTACGACGAGCAGTTCTTC. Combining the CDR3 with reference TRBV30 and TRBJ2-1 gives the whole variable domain SQTIHQWPATLVQPVGSPLSLECTVEGTSNPNLYWYRQAAGRGLQLLFYSVGIGQISSEVPQNLSASRPQDRQFILSSKKLLLSDSGFYLCAWNDFYDEQFFGPGTRLTVL.

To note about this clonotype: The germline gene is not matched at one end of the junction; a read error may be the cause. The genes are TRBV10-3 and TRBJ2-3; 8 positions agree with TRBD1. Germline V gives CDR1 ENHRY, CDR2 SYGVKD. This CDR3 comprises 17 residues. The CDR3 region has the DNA TGTGACATCAGTGAGACAGACAGGGGTTCTTGGACGGATACGCAGTATTTT. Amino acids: CDISETDRGSWTDTQYF.

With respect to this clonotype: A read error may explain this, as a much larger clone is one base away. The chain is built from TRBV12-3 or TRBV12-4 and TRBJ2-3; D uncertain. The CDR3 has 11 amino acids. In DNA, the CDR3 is TGTGCCAGCAGTTTAGTTGATATGCAGTATTTT. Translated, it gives CASSLVDMQYF.

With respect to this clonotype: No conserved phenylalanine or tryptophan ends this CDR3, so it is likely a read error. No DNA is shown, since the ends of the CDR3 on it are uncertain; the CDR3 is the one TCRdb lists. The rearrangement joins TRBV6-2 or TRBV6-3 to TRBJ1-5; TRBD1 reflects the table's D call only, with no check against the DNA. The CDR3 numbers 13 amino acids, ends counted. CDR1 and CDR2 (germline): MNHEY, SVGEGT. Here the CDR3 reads CASSYRDNQPNHY.

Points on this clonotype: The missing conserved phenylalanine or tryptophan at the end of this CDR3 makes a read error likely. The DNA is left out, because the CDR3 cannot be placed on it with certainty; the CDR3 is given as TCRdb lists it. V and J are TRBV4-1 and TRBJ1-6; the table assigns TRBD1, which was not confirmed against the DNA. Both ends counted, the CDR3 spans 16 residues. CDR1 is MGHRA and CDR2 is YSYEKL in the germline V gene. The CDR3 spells CSSSQDPTGNNSPIHS.

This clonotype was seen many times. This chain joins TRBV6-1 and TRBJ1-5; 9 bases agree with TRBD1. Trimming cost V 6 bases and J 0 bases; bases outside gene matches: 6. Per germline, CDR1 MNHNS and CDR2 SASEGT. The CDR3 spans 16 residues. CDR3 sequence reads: CASRDRGLYSNQPQHF. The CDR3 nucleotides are TGTGCCAGCAGGGACAGGGGCCTCTATAGCAATCAGCCCCAGCATTTT.

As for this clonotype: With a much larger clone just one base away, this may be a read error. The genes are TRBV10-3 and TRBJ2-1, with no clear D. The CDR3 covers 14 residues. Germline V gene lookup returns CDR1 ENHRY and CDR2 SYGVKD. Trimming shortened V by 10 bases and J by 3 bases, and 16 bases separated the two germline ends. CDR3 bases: TGTGCCACCCGATTTCAAAGCTTCTACAATGAGCAGTTCTTC. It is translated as CATRFQSFYNEQFF.

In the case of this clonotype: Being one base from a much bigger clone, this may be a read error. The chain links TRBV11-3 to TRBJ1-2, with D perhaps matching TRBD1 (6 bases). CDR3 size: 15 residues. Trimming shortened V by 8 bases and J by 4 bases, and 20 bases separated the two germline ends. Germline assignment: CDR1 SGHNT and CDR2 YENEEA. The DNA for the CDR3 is TGTGCCAGCTGCCGATCCCAGGGGCAGCTCTATGGCTACACCTTC. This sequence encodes CASCRSQGQLYGYTF.

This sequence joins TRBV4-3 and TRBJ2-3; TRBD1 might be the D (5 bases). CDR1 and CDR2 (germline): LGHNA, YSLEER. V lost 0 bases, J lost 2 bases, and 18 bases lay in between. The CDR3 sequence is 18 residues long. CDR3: CASSQDAWTLILTDTQYF. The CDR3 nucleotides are TGCGCCAGCAGCCAAGATGCATGGACACTTATACTCACAGATACGCAGTATTTT.

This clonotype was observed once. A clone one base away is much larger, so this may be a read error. CDR3 protein: CARSPRRTNEKLFF. The CDR3 region has the DNA TGTGCCAGGAGTCCGAGGAGGACTAATGAAAAACTGTTTTTT. V usage is TRBV12-3 or TRBV12-4 and J usage is TRBJ1-4; D is uncertain. The CDR3 is made up of 14 amino acids. V lost 9 bases and J 2 bases, leaving 13 bases between the germline ends.

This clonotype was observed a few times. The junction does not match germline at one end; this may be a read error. CDR3 nucleotide sequence: TGTGCCAGCAGCAAACTAGCGGGGGGGGGGTATGAACAGTTCTTC. Residues: CASSKLAGGGYEQFF. This chain uses TRBV11-3 with TRBJ2-1, with 13 bases aligning to TRBD2. This CDR3 spans 15 amino acids. Germline CDR1 and CDR2: SGHNT and YENEEA.

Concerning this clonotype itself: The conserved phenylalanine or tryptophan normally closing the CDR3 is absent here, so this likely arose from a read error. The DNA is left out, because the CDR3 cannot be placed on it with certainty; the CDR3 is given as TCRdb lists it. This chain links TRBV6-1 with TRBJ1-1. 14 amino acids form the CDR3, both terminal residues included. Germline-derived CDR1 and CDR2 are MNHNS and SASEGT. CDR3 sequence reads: CASSDVTLNSEASS.

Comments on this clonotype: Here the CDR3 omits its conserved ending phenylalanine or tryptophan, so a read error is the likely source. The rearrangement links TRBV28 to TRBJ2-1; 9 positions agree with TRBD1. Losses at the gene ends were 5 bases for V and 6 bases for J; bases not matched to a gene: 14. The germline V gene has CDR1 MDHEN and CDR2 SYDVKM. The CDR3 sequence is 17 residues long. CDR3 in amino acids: CASSPEQGAGRVNEQFL. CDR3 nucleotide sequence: TGTGCCAGCAGTCCAGAACAGGGGGCAGGGAGGGTCAATGAGCAGTTCTTA.

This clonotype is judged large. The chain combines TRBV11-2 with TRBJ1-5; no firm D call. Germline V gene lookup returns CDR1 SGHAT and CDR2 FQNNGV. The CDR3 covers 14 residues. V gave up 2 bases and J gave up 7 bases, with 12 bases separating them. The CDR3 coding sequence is TGTGCCAGCAGCTTAAATCTCGCTGGCCAGCCCCAGCATTTT. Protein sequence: CASSLNLAGQPQHF.

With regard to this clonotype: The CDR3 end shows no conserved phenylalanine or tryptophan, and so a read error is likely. The CDR3 coding sequence is TGTGCCAGCAGCAGGGTTGTGGCGGGAGCGTCCGGGGAGCTGTTTTCT. Amino acids: CASSRVVAGASGELFS. The chain employs TRBV11-1 and TRBJ2-2; 7 bases are a match to TRBD2. This CDR3 is 16 amino acids long. The trim removed 5 bases at V and 6 bases at J, leaving 12 bases unmatched. Germline V gene data show CDR1 as SGHAT and CDR2 as FQDESV (reference sequence).

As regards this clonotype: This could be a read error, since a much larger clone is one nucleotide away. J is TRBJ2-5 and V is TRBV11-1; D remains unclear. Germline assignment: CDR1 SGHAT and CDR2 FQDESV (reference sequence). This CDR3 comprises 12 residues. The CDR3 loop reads CASSYCGETQYF. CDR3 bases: TGTGCCAGTAGCTACTGTGGGGAGACCCAGTACTTC.

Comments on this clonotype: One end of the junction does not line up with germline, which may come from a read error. The CDR3 DNA reads as TGTGTCAGCAGTGGGACTAGCGCTCAAGATTACGAGCAATACTTC. Its protein is CVSSGTSAQDYEQYF. V usage is TRBV2 and J usage is TRBJ2-7; 10 nucleotides align to TRBD2. This CDR3 region has 15 residues. Per the germline V gene, CDR1 is SNHLY and CDR2 is FYNNEI.

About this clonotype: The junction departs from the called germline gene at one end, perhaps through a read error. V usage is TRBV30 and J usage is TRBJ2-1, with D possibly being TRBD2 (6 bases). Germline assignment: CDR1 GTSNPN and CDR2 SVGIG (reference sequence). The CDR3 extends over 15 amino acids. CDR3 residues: CAWSVAGITYNEQFF. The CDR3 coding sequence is TGTGCCTGGAGTGTGGCGGGAATCACCTACAATGAACAGTTCTTC.

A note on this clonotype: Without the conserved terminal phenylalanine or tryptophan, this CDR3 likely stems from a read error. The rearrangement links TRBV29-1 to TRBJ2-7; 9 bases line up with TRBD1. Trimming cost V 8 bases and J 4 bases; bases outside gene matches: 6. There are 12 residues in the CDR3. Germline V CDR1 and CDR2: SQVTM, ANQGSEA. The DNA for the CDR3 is TGCAGCACCGGGACAGGGACATACGAGCAGTACTCC. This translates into CSTGTGTYEQYS.

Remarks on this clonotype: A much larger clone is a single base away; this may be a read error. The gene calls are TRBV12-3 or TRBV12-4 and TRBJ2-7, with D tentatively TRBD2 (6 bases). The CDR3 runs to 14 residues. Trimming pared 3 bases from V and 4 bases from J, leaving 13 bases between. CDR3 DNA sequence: TGTGCCAGCAGTTTGGAGGGCCTTACATACGAGCAGTACTTC. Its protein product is CASSLEGLTYEQYF.